Shown below are 9 T cell receptor beta chains from a single sample sequenced in a study of T-cell memory formation after mild COVID-19. MiXCR, run by TCRdb on the 5' RACE reads, gives a single entry per CDR3 protein. The table has fewer than 350,000 distinct CDR3 sequences, more than 15% seen once. Sequences were obtained from PBMCs or a T cell subset sorted from them (not recorded which). These receptor sequences come from a man between 18 and 35 years old who had mild COVID-19 (a few samples of this study predate the infection). Cell type and time point are not known.

The V gene is TRBV20-1, the J gene TRBJ2-2; D is unresolved. The CDR3 consists of 14 residues. CDR1 DFQATT and CDR2 SNEGSKA come from the germline V gene (reference sequence). Trimming took 1 base from V and 1 from J, leaving 7 bases between them. The DNA for the CDR3 is TGCAGTGCTAGAGGATCAGGGAACACCGGGGAGCTGTTTTTT. This translates into CSARGSGNTGELFF.

This clonotype has at least ten counts. This chain uses TRBV4-3 with TRBJ2-2, with no clear D. This CDR3 comprises 14 residues. From germline, CDR1 is LGHNA and CDR2 YSLEER. V dropped 4 bases and J dropped 1 base, with 7 bases sitting between them. In DNA, the CDR3 is TGCGCCAGCAGCCTCACGGTGAACACCGGGGAGCTGTTTTTT. It encodes CASSLTVNTGELFF.

The rearrangement links TRBV12-3 or TRBV12-4 to TRBJ2-7; D ambiguous. CDR3 length equals 12 residues. The V gene lost 6 bases and the J gene lost 3 bases, with 9 bases spanning the gap. CDR3 loop: CASSQSFYEQYF. The CDR3 DNA follows: TGTGCCAGCAGCCAAAGTTTCTACGAGCAGTACTTC.

The chain employs TRBV2 and TRBJ2-1; 10 nucleotides line up with TRBD2. This CDR3 comprises 16 residues. The V segment lost 4 bases and the J segment 4 bases; nucleotides outside the gene matches: 7. The germline V gene encodes CDR1 SNHLY and CDR2 FYNNEI. The CDR3 region has the DNA TGTGCCAGCAGTGGGGCTAGCGGGGGCCGATACAATGAGCAGTTCTTC. It codes for CASSGASGGRYNEQFF.

V usage is TRBV5-1 and J usage is TRBJ1-2; D unresolved. The CDR3 is 12 amino acids. Germline assignment: CDR1 SGHRS and CDR2 YFSETQ. V shed 3 bases and J shed 3 bases, with 6 bases lying between them. The CDR3 nucleotides are TGCGCCAGCAGCTCCACGGACTATGGCTACACCTTC. It yields the protein CASSSTDYGYTF.

This clonotype was seen only a few times. The genes are TRBV20-1 and TRBJ2-5; unclear D gene. Germline assignment: CDR1 DFQATT and CDR2 SNEGSKA (reference sequence). The CDR3 is 13 amino acids. The V end lost 6 bases, the J end lost 2 bases, and 13 bases lay between the germline ends. For the CDR3, the DNA is TGCAGTGCCGATCAGGACGGACAAGAGACCCAGTACTTC. Amino acids: CSADQDGQETQYF.

This clonotype was picked up many times. The rearrangement links TRBV5-1 to TRBJ2-7; TRBD1 agrees at 7 bases. Germline V gives CDR1 SGHRS, CDR2 YFSETQ. J gave up 3 bases and V 4 bases, and 7 bases lay outside the gene matches. The CDR3 loop spans 14 amino acids. Here the CDR3 DNA reads TGCGCCAGCAGCGCCAGGGGGACAAGCTACGAGCAGTACTTC. Translated, it gives CASSARGTSYEQYF.

The J gene is TRBJ1-2, the V gene TRBV27; no clear D. CDR1 MNHEY and CDR2 SMNVEV come from the germline V gene (reference sequence). V was pared by 0 bases and J by 4 bases, with 9 bases between. The CDR3 consists of 14 residues. The CDR3 reads CASSLSGHSYGYTF. As DNA, the CDR3 is TGTGCCAGCAGTTTATCCGGGCACTCCTATGGCTACACCTTC.

This clonotype was detected ten times or more. The chain combines TRBV5-1 with TRBJ2-1; maybe TRBD1 (5 bases). Trimming took off 0 bases at V and 3 bases at J, with 13 bases between the two ends. Germline assignment: CDR1 SGHRS and CDR2 YFSETQ. The CDR3 spans 16 residues. CDR3 nucleotide sequence: TGCGCCAGCAGCTTGGAGGTGGCAGGGCTCTACAATGAGCAGTTCTTC. Its protein product is CASSLEVAGLYNEQFF.